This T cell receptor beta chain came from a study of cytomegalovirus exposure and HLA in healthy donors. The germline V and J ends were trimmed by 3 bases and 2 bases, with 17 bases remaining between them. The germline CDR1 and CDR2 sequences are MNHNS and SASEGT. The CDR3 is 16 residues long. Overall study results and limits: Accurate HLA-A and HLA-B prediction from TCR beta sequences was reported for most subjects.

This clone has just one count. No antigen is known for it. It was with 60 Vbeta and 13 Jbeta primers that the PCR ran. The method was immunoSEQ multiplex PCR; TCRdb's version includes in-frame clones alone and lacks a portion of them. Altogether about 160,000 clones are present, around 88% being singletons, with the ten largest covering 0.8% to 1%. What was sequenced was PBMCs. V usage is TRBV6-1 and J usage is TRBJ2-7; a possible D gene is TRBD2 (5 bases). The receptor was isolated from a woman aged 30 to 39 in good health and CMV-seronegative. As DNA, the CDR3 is TGTGCCAGCAGTGAGAGGGTTCTTGGCAGAGCCTACGAGCAGTACTTC. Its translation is CASSERVLGRAYEQYF.